Below, 21 T cell receptor beta chains from the same sample are listed, as sequenced in a study of T cell responses to AZD1222 COVID-19 vaccine. Libraries were prepared by immunoSEQ multiplex PCR; TCRdb keeps only in-frame clonotypes and omits some of them. The table shows around 120,000 clones, with about nine tenths occurring only once. Here the sequenced sample was peripheral blood, taken on day 0 of AZD1222 vaccination. The source of these receptors is an adult in good health.

The chain carries TRBV12-3 or TRBV12-4 and TRBJ1-1, with D perhaps matching TRBD1 (6 bases). This CDR3 is 12 amino acids long. V lost 5 bases and J 10 bases, leaving 14 bases between the germline ends. CDR3 in amino acids: CASSQPGVAAFF. In DNA, the CDR3 is TGTGCCAGCAGTCAACCAGGGGTAGCAGCTTTCTTT.

This clone was observed a single time. The gene calls are TRBV18 and TRBJ1-3; no clear D. The CDR3 consists of 14 residues. The germline gives CDR1 KGHSH, CDR2 LQKENI. V shed 6 bases and J shed 0 bases, with 9 bases lying between them. The CDR3, as DNA: TGTGCCAGCTCGGGCGACACCTCTGGAAACACCATATATTTT. Translated, it gives CASSGDTSGNTIYF.

In the case of this clone: The sample contains more than one DNA sequence encoding this CDR3. The rearrangement uses TRBV18 and TRBJ2-3; D gene unclear. CDR3 length: 11 residues. Trimming took 2 bases from V and 4 from J, leaving 1 base between them. Germline CDR1 reads KGHSH; CDR2 reads LQKENI. The CDR3: CASSPSDTQYF. The CDR3 DNA reads TGTGCCAGCTCACCATCAGATACGCAGTATTTT.

The chain combines TRBV27 with TRBJ1-2; 7 bases line up with TRBD1. The CDR3 totals 14 residues. After removal of 5 bases from V and 5 bases from J, the junction contained 8 bases not matched to a gene. Germline V gene sequence: CDR1 MNHEY, CDR2 SMNVEV (reference sequence). CDR3 sequence reads: CASSVTGVGYGYTF. CDR3 bases: TGTGCCAGCAGTGTCACAGGGGTTGGGTATGGCTACACCTTC.

The CDR3 region is CASSDGWLSSYNEQFF. For the CDR3, the DNA is TGTGCCAGCAGTGATGGGTGGTTGAGCTCCTACAATGAGCAGTTCTTC. The V call is TRBV2, the J call TRBJ2-1; the D is unclear. The germline V gene encodes CDR1 SNHLY and CDR2 FYNNEI. Trimming pared 3 bases from V and 0 bases from J, leaving 12 bases between. The CDR3 contains 16 residues. Together with reference TRBV2 and TRBJ2-1, the CDR3 gives the full variable domain: EPEVTQTPSHQVTQMGQEVILRCVPISNHLYFYWYRQILGQKVEFLVSFYNNEISEKSEIFDDQFSVERPDGSNFTLKIRSTKLEDSAMYFCASSDGWLSSYNEQFFGPGTRLTVL.

The chain joins TRBV5-4 to TRBJ2-5; D possibly corresponds to TRBD1 (5 bases). There are 12 residues in the CDR3. Germline V gene data show CDR1 as SGHNT and CDR2 as YYREEE (reference sequence). The V end was cut by 2 bases, the J end by 4 bases, with 6 bases between. The CDR3 sequence: CASSFQGETQYF. CDR3 nucleotide sequence: TGTGCCAGCAGCTTCCAGGGAGAGACCCAGTACTTC.

V is TRBV2 and J is TRBJ1-3; D gene uncertain. The CDR3 has 15 residues. Trimming pared 2 bases from V and 2 bases from J, leaving 10 bases between. Germline CDR1 reads SNHLY; CDR2 reads FYNNEI. The CDR3 coding sequence is TGTGCCAGCAGTGAACCCACTAGGCCTGGAAACACCATATATTTT. As protein: CASSEPTRPGNTIYF.

The genes are TRBV19 and TRBJ1-3; 7 nucleotides match TRBD1. Germline lookup yields CDR1 LNHDA and CDR2 SQIVND (reference sequence). The V and J ends lost 3 bases and 2 bases, in that order; junction bases with no gene match: 7. The CDR3 totals 16 residues. DNA of the CDR3: TGTGCCAGTAGTATTTACGGCAGGGGGACTGGAAACACCATATATTTT. As protein: CASSIYGRGTGNTIYF.

The genes are TRBV6-5 and TRBJ1-4, with D tentatively TRBD1 (5 bases). The CDR3 contains 13 residues. Germline V CDR1 and CDR2: MNHEY, SVGAGI. V lost 5 bases, J lost 8 bases, and 12 bases lay in between. CDR3 in amino acids: CASSPRGIEKLFF. CDR3 sequence (DNA): TGTGCCAGCAGTCCCCGGGGGATAGAAAAACTGTTTTTT.

CDR3 coding DNA: TGTGCCAGCATGTGGGACCTGAATGAAAAACTGTTTTTT. Its protein is CASMWDLNEKLFF. This chain joins TRBV6-5 and TRBJ1-4; the D gene is possibly TRBD1 (5 bases). Germline V lookup: CDR1 MNHEY, CDR2 SVGAGI. V was trimmed by 7 bases and J by 5 bases, leaving 11 bases between them. The CDR3 is made up of 13 amino acids.

The chain's CDR3 is CASSMTSGYGYTF. The CDR3 nucleotides are TGTGCCAGTAGTATGACCTCTGGCTATGGCTACACCTTC. This chain links TRBV19 with TRBJ1-2; D unresolved. The ends were cut back, 3 bases at V and 4 bases at J, with 9 bases in the middle. Germline CDR1 LNHDA, CDR2 SQIVND (reference sequence). The CDR3 consists of 13 residues.

The gene calls are TRBV6-5 and TRBJ1-6; the D is unclear. V lost 2 bases and J lost 6, with 11 bases in between. CDR1 is MNHEY and CDR2 is SVGAGI in the germline V gene. CDR3 size: 15 residues. As DNA, the CDR3 is TGTGCCAGCAGTTACCGCCGGGAGTCTAATTCACCCCTCCACTTT. Protein sequence: CASSYRRESNSPLHF.

The chain recombines TRBV6-2 or TRBV6-3 with TRBJ2-7; 9 bases are shared with TRBD2. V shed 7 bases and J 4 bases; nucleotides not matched to a gene: 8. Germline CDR1 MNHEY, CDR2 SVGEGT. The CDR3 is 14 amino acids. In DNA form, the CDR3 reads TGTGCCAGCACCCCCGGGACTAGCAGGTACGAGCAGTACTTC. Protein: CASTPGTSRYEQYF.

V usage is TRBV2 and J usage is TRBJ1-5; no definite D call. The CDR3 length is 14 residues. V gave up 7 bases and J gave up 2 bases, with 12 bases separating them. Germline V gives CDR1 SNHLY, CDR2 FYNNEI. CDR3 in amino acids: CASTAAWGNQPQHF. The CDR3 DNA reads TGTGCCAGCACGGCAGCCTGGGGCAATCAGCCCCAGCATTTT.

This chain uses TRBV7-2 with TRBJ2-5, with 9 bases fitting TRBD1. V was pared by 6 bases and J by 4 bases, with 18 bases of the junction left unmatched. This CDR3 is built from 18 residues. Germline CDR1 SGHTA, CDR2 FQGNSA. Here the CDR3 reads CASSLQTGQGRSRETQYF. Here the CDR3 DNA reads TGTGCCAGCAGTCTTCAGACGGGACAGGGTCGATCGCGAGAGACCCAGTACTTC.

The J gene is TRBJ1-5, the V gene TRBV7-9, with a possible D match to TRBD1 (6 bases). Deletions cut 6 bases from V and 4 bases from J, with 7 bases between. CDR1 SEHNR and CDR2 FQNEAQ come from the germline V gene (reference sequence). This CDR3 has 12 amino acids. The CDR3 reads CASRQGNQPQHF. CDR3 nucleotides: TGTGCCAGCAGGCAGGGGAATCAGCCCCAGCATTTT.

A single count supports this clone. The V and J genes are TRBV5-6 and TRBJ2-6; unclear D gene. The CDR3 runs to 15 residues. The ends were cut back, 4 bases at V and 1 base at J, with 9 bases in the middle. The germline gives CDR1 SGHDT, CDR2 YYEEEE. The DNA of the CDR3 is TGTGCCAGCAGCCATACAGCTTCTGGGGCCAACGTCCTGACTTTC. It is translated as CASSHTASGANVLTF.

V gene TRBV28 combines with J gene TRBJ1-2; 9 bases map to TRBD1. This CDR3 is built from 13 residues. Germline trimming cut 5 bases from V and 7 bases from J; bases unmatched to any gene: 5. Germline assignment: CDR1 MDHEN and CDR2 SYDVKM. The CDR3 DNA is TGTGCCAGCAGTCGGACAGGGGTCGGTGGCTACACCTTC. Translated: CASSRTGVGGYTF.

The chain joins TRBV6-6 to TRBJ1-1; D remains unclear. Germline loops: CDR1 MNHNY, CDR2 SVGAGI (reference sequence). This CDR3 is 15 amino acids long. Trimming pared 0 bases from V and 3 bases from J, leaving 11 bases between. The CDR3 nucleotides read TGTGCCAGCAGTTACTCGAGGGTGAGGGACACTGAAGCTTTCTTT. It specifies CASSYSRVRDTEAFF.

The rearrangement links TRBV27 to TRBJ1-6; tentatively, D is TRBD1 (6 bases). Germline-derived CDR1 and CDR2 are MNHEY and SMNVEV (reference sequence). V was pared by 2 bases and J by 9 bases, with 8 bases between. The CDR3 runs to 13 residues. CDR3 sequence: CASSLGTSSPLHF. Here the CDR3 DNA reads TGTGCCAGCAGTTTAGGGACATCTTCACCCCTCCACTTT.

The chain employs TRBV28 and TRBJ1-4, with 7 bases lining up with TRBD1. The junction had 11 bases not matched to a gene; V was cut back by 6 bases and J by 7 bases. CDR3 length equals 15 residues. The germline V gene encodes CDR1 MDHEN and CDR2 SYDVKM. The CDR3 is CASSTPGTAIEKLFF. The CDR3 nucleotides read TGTGCCAGCAGCACACCCGGGACAGCCATTGAAAAACTGTTTTTT. The whole variable domain, filled in from reference TRBV28 and TRBJ1-4, reads DVKVTQSSRYLVKRTGEKVFLECVQDMDHENMFWYRQDPGLGLRLIYFSYDVKMKEKGDIPEGYSVSREKKERFSLILESASTNQTSMYLCASSTPGTAIEKLFFGSGTQLSVL.